The rows below give T cell receptor beta chains drawn from one sample of a study of cytotoxic CD8 clonotypes in ibrutinib-treated CLL. The repertoire was sequenced with immunoSEQ multiplex PCR; TCRdb's copy has only in-frame clones and lacks some. This table holds 150,000 to 200,000 clones, around nine tenths found once. The material sequenced was PBMCs, taken at disease progression, from a patient treated with ibrutinib. These TCRs come from a human donor with chronic lymphocytic leukemia. CDR3s include the opening cysteine and the closing phenylalanine or tryptophan. The D gene is left open where the match is weak. The size of a clone is reported for some rows only, either as once, few or many, or as a class for expanded clones.

j_gene,v_gene,abundance,d_gene,CDR3nt,CDR3aa
TRBJ2-1,TRBV12-5,-,TRBD1,TGTGCTAGTGGTACCGGACAGGGGGCGGGCAATGAGCAGTTCTTC,CASGTGQGAGNEQFF
TRBJ1-3,TRBV30,-,TRBD1,TGTGCCTGGAGCGATGGGTACCTTGGTCCGACAGGGAGTTCTGGAAACACCATATATTTT,CAWSDGYLGPTGSSGNTIYF
TRBJ1-3,TRBV4-3,once,-,TGCGCCAGCAGCCAAGGGCTCAGATCTGGAAACACCATATATTTT,CASSQGLRSGNTIYF
TRBJ2-7,TRBV7-2,once,-,TGTGCCAGCAGCTTAGCGAGACACGAGCAGTACTTC,CASSLARHEQYF
TRBJ2-2,TRBV19,-,-,TGTGCCAGTAGTCCGACGGGACTCGGCGCCGGGGGGCTGTTTTTT,CASSPTGLGAGGLFF
TRBJ2-1,TRBV9,-,TRBD2,TGTGCCAGCAGCCCGGGGACTAGCGGGACCCTTGTCAATGAGCAGTTCTTC,CASSPGTSGTLVNEQFF
TRBJ2-5,TRBV27,-,-,TGTGCCAGCAGTCCCTCCTGGGACCAAGAGACCCAGTACTTC,CASSPSWDQETQYF
TRBJ2-3,TRBV5-1,once,TRBD2,TGCGCCAGCAGCTTGGCGGGAGGTCCAGATACGCAGTATTTT,CASSLAGGPDTQYF
TRBJ1-2,TRBV29-1,once,-,TGCAGCGTTGTAGGCTCAGGGACCTATGGCTACACCTTC,CSVVGSGTYGYTF
TRBJ2-7,TRBV10-2,-,TRBD1,TGCGCCAGCAGTCGGGACAGCTACGAGCAGTACTTC,CASSRDSYEQYF
TRBJ1-2,TRBV5-8,-,-,TGTGCCAGCAGCTTTGGTACAGGAAACTATGGCTACACCTTC,CASSFGTGNYGYTF
TRBJ2-7,TRBV30,-,TRBD1,TGTGCCTGGAGCCTAGGACAGGGGTGGTACGAGCAGTACTTC,CAWSLGQGWYEQYF
TRBJ1-1,TRBV10-3,-,-,TGTGCCATCAGTGAGTGGGAGGAAAGGATGAACACTGAAGCTTTCTTT,CAISEWEERMNTEAFF
TRBJ2-1,TRBV4-3,-,TRBD2,TGCGCCAGCAGCCAAGAGGGAGCGGGAGCTTACAATGAGCAGTTCTTC,CASSQEGAGAYNEQFF
TRBJ1-2,TRBV30,few,-,TGTGCCTGGATTAAGGGCTACGGCGGCTACACCTTC,CAWIKGYGGYTF
TRBJ2-7,TRBV30,-,TRBD2,TGTGCCTGGAGTAGAGAAGGACTAGCGGGTTTGGAGCAGTACTTC,CAWSREGLAGLEQYF
TRBJ2-6,TRBV21-1,-,-,TGTGCCAGCAACCCGACAGGGAGCGTTCCCTCTGGGGCCAACGTCCTGACTTTC,CASNPTGSVPSGANVLTF
TRBJ1-1,TRBV2,-,TRBD1,TGTGCCAGGAGGCCATTGGACAGGGGGCTTACTGAAGCTTTCTTT,CARRPLDRGLTEAFF
TRBJ2-7,TRBV2,-,-,TGTGCCAGCAGGTCGGGAGTAGGCGAGCAGTACTTC,CASRSGVGEQYF
TRBJ1-4,TRBV30,-,-,TGTGCCTGGAGTACCATTGCAACTAATGAAAAACTGTTTTTT,CAWSTIATNEKLFF
TRBJ2-3,TRBV11-2,once,-,TGTGCCAGCAGCTTAACCCCCTCCAAGCAGGTCGATACGCAGTATTTT,CASSLTPSKQVDTQYF
TRBJ1-2,TRBV4-3,-,-,TGCGCCAGCAGCCGGATGGGAGGATCTAACTATGGCTACACCTTC,CASSRMGGSNYGYTF
TRBJ2-5,TRBV5-6,-,-,TGTGCCAGCAGCTTGAGAGTCGGGAGTAGGCAAGAGACCCAGTACTTC,CASSLRVGSRQETQYF
TRBJ2-5,TRBV20-1,-,-,TGCAGTGGAGAGTACCAAGAGACCCAGTACTTC,CSGEYQETQYF
TRBJ1-4,TRBV4-2,-,TRBD1,TGTGCCAGCAGCCGGACTCCAGGGGGGAATAATGAAAAACTGTTTTTT,CASSRTPGGNNEKLFF
TRBJ1-1,TRBV7-9,-,-,TGTGCCAGCAGCTTTAGTGAAGCTTTCTTT,CASSFSEAFF
TRBJ2-2,TRBV6-5,-,TRBD2,TGTGCCAGCAGAAGACTAGCGGGCGGGGAGCTGTTTTTT,CASRRLAGGELFF
TRBJ2-2,TRBV5-1,-,-,TGCGCCAGCAGCTTTCAGGTGAACACCGGGGAGCTGTTTTTT,CASSFQVNTGELFF